A single sample is the source of the 10 T cell receptor beta chains below, sequenced in a study of CD8 T cells in ankylosing spondylitis. General observations from the study: The study identified a TCR beta motif of seven or eight highly homologous variants that appeared characteristic of ankylosing spondylitis blood.

Their cognate antigens are unknown. TCRdb re-called the 5' RACE reads with MiXCR, one entry per CDR3 protein. Among over 400,000 distinct CDR3 sequences listed, about 24% were seen once. The specimen was blood, either unsorted or a sorted T cell fraction (not recorded which). These receptor sequences come from a male donor with ankylosing spondylitis.

The rearrangement links TRBV10-3 to TRBJ1-2; 7 nucleotides agree with TRBD1. Per germline, CDR1 ENHRY and CDR2 SYGVKD. Germline trimming cut 4 bases from V and 3 bases from J; bases unmatched to any gene: 5. This CDR3 contains 14 residues. Written as DNA, the CDR3 is TGTGCCATCAGTGTCCGAGGGGGCGACTATGGCTACACCTTC. Translation: CAISVRGGDYGYTF.

The chain combines TRBV3-1 with TRBJ1-1, with D perhaps TRBD1 (5 bases). Looked up from germline, CDR1 is LGHDT and CDR2 is YNNKEL (reference sequence). Trimming left V 0 bases short and J 1 base short, with 15 bases between. The length of the CDR3 is 17 residues. The CDR3 loop is CASSQEKWQGANTEAFF. CDR3 in DNA: TGTGCCAGCAGCCAAGAGAAATGGCAGGGTGCGAACACTGAAGCTTTCTTT.

On this clonotype: With a much larger clone just one base away, this may be a read error. The chain joins TRBV7-2 to TRBJ2-2, with D possibly being TRBD2 (5 bases). Germline values: CDR1 SGHTA, CDR2 FQGNSA. This CDR3 comprises 16 residues. In nucleotides, the CDR3 is TGTGCCAGCAGCTTAGTGAGCAGCGCGAACACCGGGGAGCTGTCTTTT. This translates into CASSLVSSANTGELSF.

In its sample, this clonotype was seen a few times. The chain couples TRBV28 to TRBJ2-5; D ambiguous. Germline CDR1 MDHEN, CDR2 SYDVKM. This CDR3 is 12 amino acids long. Trimming cost V 8 bases and J 0 bases, with 7 bases left between them. The CDR3 reads CASAGYQETQYF. In nucleotides, the CDR3 is TGTGCCAGCGCCGGCTACCAAGAGACCCAGTACTTC. The full variable domain, its missing parts supplied by reference TRBV28 and TRBJ2-5, is DVKVTQSSRYLVKRTGEKVFLECVQDMDHENMFWYRQDPGLGLRLIYFSYDVKMKEKGDIPEGYSVSREKKERFSLILESASTNQTSMYLCASAGYQETQYFGPGTRLLVL.

The sample holds a few counts of this clonotype. The rearrangement links TRBV5-1 to TRBJ1-6; D call uncertain. From germline, CDR1 is SGHRS and CDR2 YFSETQ. V lost 0 bases and J lost 8, with 15 bases in between. CDR3 length: 16 residues. The CDR3 region is CASSLEAARTDSPLHF. The DNA of the CDR3 is TGCGCCAGCAGCTTGGAGGCAGCGAGGACGGATTCACCCCTCCACTTT.

This clonotype was found a few times. The J gene is TRBJ2-2, the V gene TRBV28; 9 bases line up with TRBD1. The germline V gene has CDR1 MDHEN and CDR2 SYDVKM. Trimming removed 6 bases from V and 7 bases from J; junction bases left unmatched: 6. There are 14 residues in the CDR3. The CDR3 sequence is CASRSGQGVGELFF. CDR3 in DNA: TGTGCCAGCAGGTCGGGACAGGGTGTCGGGGAGCTGTTTTTT.

The CDR3 DNA reads TGTGCCAGCAGCTCCCGGGACAGGGGGCTGTGGGAGACCCAGTACTTC. It specifies CASSSRDRGLWETQYF. This chain uses TRBV7-8 with TRBJ2-5, with 12 positions matching TRBD1. The CDR3 is 16 amino acids. CDR1 is SGHVS and CDR2 is FQNEAQ in the germline V gene. With 4 bases clipped from V and 5 bases from J, the junction kept 8 bases outside the gene matches.

The V gene is TRBV20-1, the J gene TRBJ2-5; TRBD2 might be the D (5 bases). V dropped 0 bases and J dropped 2 bases, with 13 bases sitting between them. This CDR3 has 15 residues. CDR1 DFQATT and CDR2 SNEGSKA come from the germline V gene (reference sequence). CDR3 coding DNA: TGCAGTGCTAGAGATCCGGCGGGCGGGCAAGAGACCCAGTACTTC. This encodes CSARDPAGGQETQYF.

The sample holds a few counts of this clonotype. The chain links TRBV20-1 to TRBJ1-5; tentatively, D is TRBD1 (6 bases). Germline V CDR1 and CDR2: DFQATT, SNEGSKA (reference sequence). The ends were cut back, 2 bases at V and 5 bases at J, with 10 bases in the middle. The CDR3 runs 13 residues. The CDR3 region has the DNA TGCAGTGCTAGAAGCGGGGGGCATCAGCCCCAGCATTTT. This sequence encodes CSARSGGHQPQHF.

V gene TRBV30 combines with J gene TRBJ2-2; D ambiguous. This CDR3 is built from 13 residues. Per the germline V gene, CDR1 is GTSNPN and CDR2 is SVGIG (reference sequence). Trimming took off 2 bases at V and 1 base at J, with 5 bases between the two ends. CDR3 sequence (DNA): TGTGCCTGGAGTCGCAGGAACACCGGGGAGCTGTTTTTT. Translation: CAWSRRNTGELFF. The whole variable domain, remainder taken from reference TRBV30 and TRBJ2-2, is SQTIHQWPATLVQPVGSPLSLECTVEGTSNPNLYWYRQAAGRGLQLLFYSVGIGQISSEVPQNLSASRPQDRQFILSSKKLLLSDSGFYLCAWSRRNTGELFFGEGSRLTVL.